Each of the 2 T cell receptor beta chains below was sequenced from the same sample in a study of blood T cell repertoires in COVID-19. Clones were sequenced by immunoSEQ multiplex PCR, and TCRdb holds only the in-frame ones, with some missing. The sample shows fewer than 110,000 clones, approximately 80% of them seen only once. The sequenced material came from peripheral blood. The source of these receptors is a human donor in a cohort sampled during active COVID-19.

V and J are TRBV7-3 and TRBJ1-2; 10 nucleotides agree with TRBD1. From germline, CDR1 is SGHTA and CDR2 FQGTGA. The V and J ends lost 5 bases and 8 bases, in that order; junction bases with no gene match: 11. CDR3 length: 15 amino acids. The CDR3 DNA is TGTGCCAGCAGCGCCAAGGGACAGGGGTCTGGAGGCTACACCTTC. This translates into CASSAKGQGSGGYTF.

The CDR3: CASSGLAGGTYEQYF. The CDR3 DNA reads TGTGCCAGCAGTGGACTAGCGGGGGGGACCTACGAGCAGTACTTC. V and J are TRBV2 and TRBJ2-7; 14 bases fit TRBD2. Trimming took 4 bases from V and 2 from J; bases not matched to a gene: 1. This CDR3 comprises 15 residues. Germline lookup yields CDR1 SNHLY and CDR2 FYNNEI. The variable domain in full, completed from reference TRBV2 and TRBJ2-7, reads EPEVTQTPSHQVTQMGQEVILRCVPISNHLYFYWYRQILGQKVEFLVSFYNNEISEKSEIFDDQFSVERPDGSNFTLKIRSTKLEDSAMYFCASSGLAGGTYEQYFGPGTRLTVT.